Below, 5 T cell receptor beta chains from the same sample are listed, as sequenced in a study of blood T cell repertoires in COVID-19. Generated by immunoSEQ multiplex PCR, the TCRdb table keeps only in-frame clones and is missing some. The data contain around 300,000 clones, around 90% of them seen just once; the ten biggest clones take up less than 2.5%. The material sequenced was peripheral blood. Receptors originate from a man aged 50-59 years with acute or convalescent COVID-19.

The chain employs TRBV2 and TRBJ1-2; D gene uncertain. V was pared by 4 bases and J by 6 bases, with 12 bases between. Looked up from germline, CDR1 is SNHLY and CDR2 is FYNNEI. This CDR3 has 13 amino acids. CDR3 region: CASSVGPPDGYTF. The CDR3 nucleotides are TGTGCCAGCAGTGTTGGGCCGCCGGATGGCTACACCTTC.

The V and J genes are TRBV27 and TRBJ2-2; a possible D gene is TRBD1 (5 bases). Germline lookup yields CDR1 MNHEY and CDR2 SMNVEV (reference sequence). V was trimmed by 3 bases and J by 0 bases, leaving 8 bases between them. There are 15 residues in the CDR3. The CDR3 coding sequence is TGTGCCAGCAGTTTGCTACAGGCGAACACCGGGGAGCTGTTTTTT. The encoded protein is CASSLLQANTGELFF.

V is TRBV10-3 and J is TRBJ1-1; TRBD1 might be the D (6 bases). CDR3 length equals 13 residues. Germline CDR1 ENHRY, CDR2 SYGVKD. With 7 bases removed from V and 5 bases from J, the gap between germline ends came to 14 bases. In nucleotides, the CDR3 is TGTGCCATCACCACAGGGTTGAGGACTGAAGCTTTCTTT. As protein: CAITTGLRTEAFF.

V is TRBV5-1 and J is TRBJ1-6, with 7 nucleotides matching TRBD1. The junction had 10 bases not matched to a gene; V was cut back by 3 bases and J by 10 bases. This CDR3 spans 15 amino acids. CDR1 is SGHRS and CDR2 is YFSETQ in the germline V gene. For the CDR3, the DNA is TGCGCCAGCAGCTACACGACAGGGTCGAGGTCACCCCTCCACTTT. Protein sequence: CASSYTTGSRSPLHF.

The chain employs TRBV6-4 and TRBJ1-4; the match to TRBD1 covers 7 bases. V lost 6 bases and J lost 5; bases outside the gene matches: 3. The CDR3 contains 13 residues. The germline V gene encodes CDR1 MRHNA and CDR2 SNTAGT. The CDR3 sequence is CASSGTVNEKLFF. CDR3 bases: TGTGCCAGCAGCGGGACAGTGAATGAAAAACTGTTTTTT.